These 27 T cell receptor beta chains came from one sample sequenced in a study of identical twins (dated by TCRdb to the mid-2010s). Receptor libraries were prepared by 5' RACE. The data were produced on an Illumina HiSeq 2000. TCRdb's own reprocessing of the public reads used fastp at Q25 and MiXCR and kept productive beta chains. Each CDR3 protein appears once, grouped with its most common genes and DNA. This sample is represented by around 480,000 distinct CDR3 sequences; 13% to 15% of them were singletons. The top ten clones comprise approximately 1% of the sample. The same sample was also used in a study of yellow fever vaccine responses in identical twins.

Sequencing was performed on CD4+ T cells sorted from blood. The receptors were gathered from a woman under 30 in good health.

At least ten counts were recorded for this clonotype. As DNA, the CDR3 is TGTGCCACCAGTGGAGGCAGGCCCACAGATACGCAGTATTTT. Amino acid sequence: CATSGGRPTDTQYF. The chain carries TRBV24-1 and TRBJ2-3; no definite D call. The length of the CDR3 is 14 residues. V lost 5 bases and J lost 2, with 10 bases in between. Germline CDR1 KGHDR, CDR2 SFDVKD.

This clonotype was seen a few times. The chain is built from TRBV20-1 and TRBJ2-1; 11 nucleotides agree with TRBD2. Germline V gives CDR1 DFQATT, CDR2 SNEGSKA (reference sequence). V dropped 8 bases and J dropped 0; count of bases not matched to a gene: 9. There are 16 residues in the CDR3. Written as DNA, the CDR3 is TGCAGTTCCGCCCCTCTAGCGGGAGGCTCCTACAATGAGCAGTTCTTC. Encoded protein: CSSAPLAGGSYNEQFF.

This clonotype has only a few counts. CDR3 DNA sequence: TGTGCCAGCAGCCTGCCCGGGACTTCGATCCATGAGCAGTTCTTC. Its protein is CASSLPGTSIHEQFF. The chain is built from TRBV28 and TRBJ2-1, with D perhaps TRBD2 (6 bases). V lost 6 bases and J lost 8, with 20 bases in between. In germline, CDR1 is MDHEN, CDR2 SYDVKM. The CDR3 is 15 residues long.

CDR3 region: CSAVGGSNEQFF. The CDR3 bases are TGCAGCGCCGTAGGAGGGTCCAATGAGCAGTTCTTC. The rearrangement joins TRBV29-1 to TRBJ2-1; a possible D gene is TRBD2 (6 bases). The CDR3 is made up of 12 amino acids. Germline CDR1 is SQVTM and CDR2 is ANQGSEA. Between the trimmed V and J ends, which lost 7 bases and 6 bases, there was a span of 13 bases.

There are a few counts of this clonotype. The chain employs TRBV6-1 and TRBJ1-5; tentative D call: TRBD1 (5 bases). Germline CDR1 is MNHNS and CDR2 is SASEGT. The CDR3 sequence is 15 residues long. V was trimmed by 6 bases and J by 7 bases, leaving 19 bases between them. This chain's CDR3 is CASRPRDLPLQPQHF. The CDR3 DNA sequence: TGTGCCAGCAGACCCCGGGACCTTCCACTCCAGCCCCAGCATTTT.

This clonotype was seen at least ten times. J is TRBJ2-5 and V is TRBV2; TRBD1 is a possible D gene (6 bases). CDR1 is SNHLY and CDR2 is FYNNEI in the germline V gene. Trimming cost V 2 bases and J 5 bases, with 21 bases left between them. CDR3 size: 17 residues. The DNA of the CDR3 is TGTGCCAGCAGTGAATACCAGCGGCATTCTAGGGGGGAGACCCAGTACTTC. It translates to CASSEYQRHSRGETQYF.

This clonotype occurred many times. The chain joins TRBV25-1 to TRBJ2-1; 7 nucleotides agree with TRBD2. Per germline, CDR1 MGHDK and CDR2 SYGVNS. The CDR3 contains 15 residues. J lost 5 bases, V lost 5 bases, and 9 bases had no gene match. The CDR3 reads CASSKRSGVNNEQFF. The CDR3 DNA reads TGTGCCAGCAGTAAGCGGAGCGGGGTTAACAATGAGCAGTTCTTC.

This chain joins TRBV6-2 or TRBV6-3 and TRBJ2-1; D uncertain. This CDR3 is built from 11 residues. The V end was cut by 3 bases, the J end by 11 bases, with 8 bases between. Germline values: CDR1 MNHEY, CDR2 SVGEGT. CDR3 residues: CASSYWDQQFF. The DNA of the CDR3 is TGTGCCAGCAGTTATTGGGATCAGCAGTTCTTC.

The chain joins TRBV3-1 to TRBJ2-7; no reliable D call. The V and J ends lost 0 bases and 1 base respectively, with 13 bases between them. The CDR3 has 16 amino acids. Germline lookup yields CDR1 LGHDT and CDR2 YNNKEL (reference sequence). The DNA for the CDR3 is TGTGCCAGCAGCCAAGAGTCCCAGCGACTGTCCTACGAGCAGTACTTC. Encoded protein: CASSQESQRLSYEQYF.

This clonotype was detected only a few times. The chain links TRBV12-3 or TRBV12-4 to TRBJ2-6; D ambiguous. V lost 2 bases and J lost 2, with 7 bases in between. This CDR3 region has 15 residues. CDR3 residues: CASSLPPAGANVLTF. CDR3 coding DNA: TGTGCCAGCAGTTTACCGCCGGCTGGGGCCAACGTCCTGACTTTC.

This clonotype appeared once. Mismatch with germline at one junction end may stem from a read error. The chain combines TRBV2 with TRBJ2-1; 12 bases agree with TRBD2. The CDR3 has 18 residues. CDR1 SNHLY and CDR2 FYNNEI come from the germline V gene. The CDR3 loop reads CACRPTSGGISSYNEQFF. DNA for the CDR3: TGTGCCTGCAGACCGACTAGCGGGGGTATCAGCTCCTACAATGAGCAGTTCTTC.

J is TRBJ2-1 and V is TRBV11-2; 7 bases agree with TRBD1. The germline V gene has CDR1 SGHAT and CDR2 FQNNGV. V lost 5 bases and J lost 1; bases outside the gene matches: 5. The length of the CDR3 is 15 residues. CDR3 amino acids: CASSQGQASYNEQFF. The CDR3 region has the DNA TGTGCCAGCAGCCAAGGACAGGCATCCTACAATGAGCAGTTCTTC.

The sample holds a few counts of this clonotype. This sequence joins TRBV7-9 and TRBJ2-7; 7 positions agree with TRBD1. Germline trimming cut 4 bases from V and 6 bases from J; bases unmatched to any gene: 12. Germline-derived CDR1 and CDR2 are SEHNR and FQNEAQ (reference sequence). There are 15 residues in the CDR3. The CDR3 DNA reads TGTGCCAGCAGCTCTTTTCAGGGGGATCGTGTCGAGCAGTACTTC. It specifies CASSSFQGDRVEQYF. Looking up the rest from reference TRBV7-9 and TRBJ2-7 gives the full variable domain: DTGVSQNPRHKITKRGQNVTFRCDPISEHNRLYWYRQTLGQGPEFLTYFQNEAQLEKSRLLSDRFSAERPKGSFSTLEIQRTEQGDSAMYLCASSSFQGDRVEQYFGPGTRLTVT.

This clonotype has more than one count but fewer than ten. The rearrangement joins TRBV4-2 to TRBJ2-3; D is unclear. The germline CDR1 and CDR2 sequences are LGHNA and YNFKEQ. This CDR3 comprises 14 residues. The V end lost 3 bases, the J end lost 3 bases, and 10 bases lay between the germline ends. CDR3 bases: TGTGCCAGCAGCCATGATGAAAGGACAGATACGCAGTATTTT. This translates into CASSHDERTDTQYF.

This clonotype was seen ten or more times. The V call is TRBV12-3 or TRBV12-4, the J call TRBJ1-4; 8 nucleotides line up with TRBD1. The CDR3 is 14 residues long. V trimming: 5 bases; J trimming: 4 bases; junction bases outside the gene matches: 3. In DNA form, the CDR3 reads TGTGCCAGCAGTCGACAGGGGAATAATGAAAAACTGTTTTTT. Its protein product is CASSRQGNNEKLFF.

This clonotype was seen a handful of times. The gene calls are TRBV5-1 and TRBJ2-5; D is possibly TRBD1 or TRBD2 (5 bases each). CDR1 and CDR2 (germline): SGHRS, YFSETQ. V lost 1 base and J lost 4, with 17 bases in between. This CDR3 spans 16 amino acids. In nucleotides, the CDR3 is TGCGCCAGCAGCTTGACTGGGGGATCGGTTAGAGAGACCCAGTACTTC. Translating gives CASSLTGGSVRETQYF.

The rearrangement joins TRBV7-2 to TRBJ2-5; D call uncertain. Trimming cost V 0 bases and J 5 bases, with 4 bases left between them. CDR1 and CDR2 (germline): SGHTA, FQGNSA. The CDR3 runs to 12 residues. CDR3 residues: CASSLAHETQYF. The CDR3 DNA follows: TGTGCCAGCAGCTTAGCCCATGAGACCCAGTACTTC.

The rearrangement joins TRBV6-1 to TRBJ2-7; TRBD2 might be the D (7 bases). CDR3 length: 15 amino acids. The germline V gene encodes CDR1 MNHNS and CDR2 SASEGT. The V and J ends lost 7 bases and 2 bases respectively, with 18 bases between them. DNA of the CDR3: TGTGCCAGCACCCCAGGGGAGGGCGGAACCTACGAGCAGTACTTC. It codes for CASTPGEGGTYEQYF.

This clonotype was seen many times. The chain recombines TRBV29-1 with TRBJ2-7, with 10 bases identical to TRBD2. From germline, CDR1 is SQVTM and CDR2 ANQGSEA. The CDR3 totals 13 residues. V lost 3 bases and J lost 7; bases outside the gene matches: 6. The CDR3 region is CSVELAGAREQYF. The CDR3 DNA reads TGCAGCGTTGAGCTAGCGGGAGCACGGGAGCAGTACTTC.

This clonotype was counted a few times. In nucleotides, the CDR3 is TGTGCCAGCAGCCCGGACTCGGGCCTAGCCAAAAACATTCAGTACTTC. Protein product: CASSPDSGLAKNIQYF. The rearrangement joins TRBV13 to TRBJ2-4; D is perhaps TRBD2 (5 bases). The CDR3 loop spans 16 amino acids. Germline-derived CDR1 and CDR2 are PRHDT and FYEKMQ (reference sequence). V lost 5 bases, J lost 0 bases, and 14 bases lay in between.

The chain recombines TRBV7-3 with TRBJ2-3; possibly TRBD2 for D (7 bases). This CDR3 has 13 residues. The germline V gene encodes CDR1 SGHTA and CDR2 FQGTGA. Deletions cut 7 bases from V and 4 bases from J, with 12 bases between. The CDR3 loop reads CASKRGAADTQYF. The CDR3 DNA reads TGTGCCAGCAAACGGGGGGCGGCAGATACGCAGTATTTT.

This clonotype was seen only a few times. The rearrangement links TRBV20-1 to TRBJ1-1, with 7 positions matching TRBD1. The CDR3 runs to 13 residues. Germline assignment: CDR1 DFQATT and CDR2 SNEGSKA (reference sequence). Trimming took 7 bases from V and 4 from J; bases not matched to a gene: 9. The CDR3 DNA sequence: TGCAGTGTTCGACCGGGACAGAGCACTGAAGCTTTCTTT. Translating gives CSVRPGQSTEAFF.

V usage is TRBV7-6 and J usage is TRBJ2-3; tentatively, D is TRBD1 (6 bases). CDR3 length: 16 residues. Germline assignment: CDR1 SGHVS and CDR2 FNYEAQ. Trimming pared 1 base from V and 2 bases from J, leaving 13 bases between. CDR3 protein: CASSLGAKGVTDTQYF. In DNA, the CDR3 is TGTGCCAGCAGCTTAGGTGCCAAGGGGGTCACAGATACGCAGTATTTT. The variable domain in full, with the rest retrieved from reference TRBV7-6 and TRBJ2-3, is GAGVSQSPRYKVTKRGQDVALRCDPISGHVSLYWYRQALGQGPEFLTYFNYEAQQDKSGLPNDRFSAERPEGSISTLTIQRTEQRDSAMYRCASSLGAKGVTDTQYFGPGTRLTVL.

This clonotype has just a few counts. The V and J genes are TRBV20-1 and TRBJ2-7; 9 bases match TRBD2. Germline CDR1 DFQATT, CDR2 SNEGSKA (reference sequence). V was pared by 2 bases and J by 2 bases, with 4 bases of the junction left unmatched. The CDR3 contains 14 residues. CDR3 protein: CSARRAGGAYEQYF. Here the CDR3 DNA reads TGCAGTGCTAGACGAGCGGGGGGCGCCTACGAGCAGTACTTC.

The chain couples TRBV7-2 to TRBJ2-3; 10 bases align to TRBD2. Germline CDR1 is SGHTA and CDR2 is FQGNSA. This CDR3 has 17 amino acids. Trimming removed 6 bases from V and 1 base from J; junction bases left unmatched: 10. For the CDR3, the DNA is TGTGCCAGCAGTTATTATAGCGGGGGGATGGGCACAGATACGCAGTATTTT. Translation gives CASSYYSGGMGTDTQYF.

This clonotype was counted ten times or more. The chain couples TRBV25-1 to TRBJ2-7, with D perhaps given as TRBD1 or TRBD2 (6 bases each). V lost 8 bases to trimming and J lost 3 bases, with 14 bases between them. The length of the CDR3 is 13 residues. Germline values: CDR1 MGHDK, CDR2 SYGVNS. The CDR3 DNA reads as TGTGCCAGCGGCCGACTAGGGGGCTACGAGCAGTACTTC. This gives the protein CASGRLGGYEQYF.

The V gene is TRBV20-1, the J gene TRBJ2-7; 11 bases line up with TRBD2. The CDR3 extends over 14 amino acids. V lost 0 bases to trimming and J lost 3 bases; unmatched junction nucleotides: 1. The germline gives CDR1 DFQATT, CDR2 SNEGSKA (reference sequence). CDR3 nucleotides: TGCAGTGCTAGAGATACTAGCGGGGGCTACGAGCAGTACTTC. This translates into CSARDTSGGYEQYF.